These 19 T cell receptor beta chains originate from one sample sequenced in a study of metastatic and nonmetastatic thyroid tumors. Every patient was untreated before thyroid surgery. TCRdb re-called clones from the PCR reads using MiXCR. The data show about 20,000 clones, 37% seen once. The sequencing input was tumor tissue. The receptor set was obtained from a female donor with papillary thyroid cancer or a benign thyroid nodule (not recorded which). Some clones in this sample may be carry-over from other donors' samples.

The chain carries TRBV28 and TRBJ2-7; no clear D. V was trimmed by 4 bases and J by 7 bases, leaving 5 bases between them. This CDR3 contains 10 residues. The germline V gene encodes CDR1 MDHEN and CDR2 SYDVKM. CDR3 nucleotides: TGTGCCAGCAGTTCCAGGGAGCAGTACTTC. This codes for CASSSREQYF.

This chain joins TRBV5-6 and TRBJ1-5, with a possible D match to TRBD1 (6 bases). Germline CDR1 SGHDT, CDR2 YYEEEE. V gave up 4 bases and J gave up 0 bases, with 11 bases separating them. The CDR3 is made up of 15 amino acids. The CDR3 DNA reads TGTGCCAGCAGCCCACGGACAGTTAGCAATCAGCCCCAGCATTTT. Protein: CASSPRTVSNQPQHF.

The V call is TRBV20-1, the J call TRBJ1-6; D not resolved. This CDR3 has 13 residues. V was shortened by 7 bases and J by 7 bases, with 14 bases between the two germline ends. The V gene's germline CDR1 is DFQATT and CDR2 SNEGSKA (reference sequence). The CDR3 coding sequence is TGCAGTGGAGAAAGGGTAGAGAATTCACCCCTCCACTTT. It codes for CSGERVENSPLHF.

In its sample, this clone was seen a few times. The CDR3 spells CASSLQADTQYF. CDR3 coding DNA: TGTGCCAGCAGCTTGCAAGCAGATACGCAGTATTTT. The V call is TRBV7-2, the J call TRBJ2-3; D is uncertain. The CDR3 sequence is 12 residues long. V was shortened by 3 bases and J by 4 bases, with 5 bases between the two germline ends. CDR1 is SGHTA, CDR2 FQGNSA, per germline.

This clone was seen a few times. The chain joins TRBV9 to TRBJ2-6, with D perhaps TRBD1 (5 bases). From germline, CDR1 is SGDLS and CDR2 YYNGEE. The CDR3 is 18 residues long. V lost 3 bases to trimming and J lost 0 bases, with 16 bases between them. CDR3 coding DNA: TGTGCCAGCAGCGGACGGACACGACCTACCTCTGGGGCCAACGTCCTGACTTTC. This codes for CASSGRTRPTSGANVLTF.

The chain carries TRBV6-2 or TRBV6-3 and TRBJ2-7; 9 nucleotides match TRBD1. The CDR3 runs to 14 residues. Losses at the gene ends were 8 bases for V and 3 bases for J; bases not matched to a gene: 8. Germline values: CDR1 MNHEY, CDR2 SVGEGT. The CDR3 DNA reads TGTGCCAGCCGGACTGGGACAGGGAGCTACGAGCAGTACTTC. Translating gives CASRTGTGSYEQYF.

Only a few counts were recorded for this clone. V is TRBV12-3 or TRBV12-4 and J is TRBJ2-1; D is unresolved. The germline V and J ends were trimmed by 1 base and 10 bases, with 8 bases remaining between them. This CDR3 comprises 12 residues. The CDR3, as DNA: TGTGCCAGCAGTTTAGTGTCACCCGAGCAGTTCTTC. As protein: CASSLVSPEQFF.

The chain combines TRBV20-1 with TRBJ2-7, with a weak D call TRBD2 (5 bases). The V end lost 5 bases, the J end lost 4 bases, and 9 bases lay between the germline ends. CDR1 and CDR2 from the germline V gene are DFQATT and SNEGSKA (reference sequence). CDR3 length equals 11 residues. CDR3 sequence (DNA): TGCAGTGCTCGGAGACTATACGAGCAGTACTTC. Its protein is CSARRLYEQYF.

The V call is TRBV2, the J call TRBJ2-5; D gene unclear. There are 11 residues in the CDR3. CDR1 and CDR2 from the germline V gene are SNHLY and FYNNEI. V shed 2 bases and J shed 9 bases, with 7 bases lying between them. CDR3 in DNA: TGTGCCAGCAGTGAATACCAGGCCCAGTACTTC. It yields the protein CASSEYQAQYF.

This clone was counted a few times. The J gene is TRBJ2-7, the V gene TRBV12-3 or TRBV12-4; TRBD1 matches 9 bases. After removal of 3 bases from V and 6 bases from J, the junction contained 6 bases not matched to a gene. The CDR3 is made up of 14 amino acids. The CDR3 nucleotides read TGTGCCAGCAGTTTTGGGACAGGGAAAGGCGAGCAGTACTTC. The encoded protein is CASSFGTGKGEQYF.

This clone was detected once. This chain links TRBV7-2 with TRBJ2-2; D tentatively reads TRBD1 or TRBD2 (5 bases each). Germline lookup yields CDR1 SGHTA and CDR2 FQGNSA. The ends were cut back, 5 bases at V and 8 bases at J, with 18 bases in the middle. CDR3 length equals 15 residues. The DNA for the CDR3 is TGTGCCAGCAGCCGAGCTACCGGGGCGTCGGGGGAGCTGTTTTTT. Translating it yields CASSRATGASGELFF.

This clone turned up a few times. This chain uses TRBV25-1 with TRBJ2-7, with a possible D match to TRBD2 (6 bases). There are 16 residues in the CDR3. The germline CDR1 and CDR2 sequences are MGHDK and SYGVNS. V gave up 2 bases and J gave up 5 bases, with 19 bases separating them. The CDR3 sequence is CASSEGRTDYWDEQYF. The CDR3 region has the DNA TGTGCCAGCAGTGAAGGACGGACGGACTATTGGGACGAGCAGTACTTC.

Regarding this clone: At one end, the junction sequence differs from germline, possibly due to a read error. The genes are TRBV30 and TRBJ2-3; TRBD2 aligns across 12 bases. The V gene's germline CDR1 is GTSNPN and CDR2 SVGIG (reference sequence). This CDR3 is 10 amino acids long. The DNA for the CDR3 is TGTGCCTACGAGACTAGCGGGGGTCATTTT. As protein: CAYETSGGHF.

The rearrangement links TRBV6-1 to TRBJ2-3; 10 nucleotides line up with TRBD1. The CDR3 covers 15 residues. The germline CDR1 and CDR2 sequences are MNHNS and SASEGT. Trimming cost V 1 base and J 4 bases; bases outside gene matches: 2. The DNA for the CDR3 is TGTGCCAGCAGTGAAGGGACAGGGGGTCCAGATACGCAGTATTTT. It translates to CASSEGTGGPDTQYF.

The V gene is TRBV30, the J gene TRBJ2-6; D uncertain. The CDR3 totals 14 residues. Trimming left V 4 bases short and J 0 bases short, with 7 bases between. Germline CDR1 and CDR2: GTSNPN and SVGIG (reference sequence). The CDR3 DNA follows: TGTGCCTGGATGGGTGGCTCTGGGGCCAACGTCCTGACTTTC. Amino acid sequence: CAWMGGSGANVLTF. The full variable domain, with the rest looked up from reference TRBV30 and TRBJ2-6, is SQTIHQWPATLVQPVGSPLSLECTVEGTSNPNLYWYRQAAGRGLQLLFYSVGIGQISSEVPQNLSASRPQDRQFILSSKKLLLSDSGFYLCAWMGGSGANVLTFGAGSRLTVL.

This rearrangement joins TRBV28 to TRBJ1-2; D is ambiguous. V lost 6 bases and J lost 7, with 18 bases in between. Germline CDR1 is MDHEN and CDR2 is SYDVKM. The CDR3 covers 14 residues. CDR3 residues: CASSRPGMGLGYTF. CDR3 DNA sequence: TGTGCCAGCAGCCGACCGGGAATGGGTCTTGGCTACACCTTC.

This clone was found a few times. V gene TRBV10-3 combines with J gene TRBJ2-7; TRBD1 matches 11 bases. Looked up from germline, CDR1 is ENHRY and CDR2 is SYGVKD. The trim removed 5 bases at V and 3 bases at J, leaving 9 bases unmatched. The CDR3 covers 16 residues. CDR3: CAISSPRDRGFYEQYF. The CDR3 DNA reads TGTGCCATCAGTAGCCCCCGGGACAGGGGGTTCTACGAGCAGTACTTC.

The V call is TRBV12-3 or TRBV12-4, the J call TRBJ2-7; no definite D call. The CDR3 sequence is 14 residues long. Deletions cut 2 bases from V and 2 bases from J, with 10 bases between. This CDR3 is CASSLSASTYEQYF. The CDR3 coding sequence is TGTGCCAGCAGTTTATCGGCCAGTACCTACGAGCAGTACTTC.

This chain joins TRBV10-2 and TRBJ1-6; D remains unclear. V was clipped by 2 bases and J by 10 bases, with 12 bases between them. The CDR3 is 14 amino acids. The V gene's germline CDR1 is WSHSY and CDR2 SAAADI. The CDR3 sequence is CASSELQAESPLHF. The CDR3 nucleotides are TGCGCCAGCAGTGAGCTTCAGGCGGAATCACCCCTCCACTTT.